Below, 17 T cell receptor beta chains from the same sample are listed, as sequenced in a study of T-cell reconstitution after alpha-beta-depleted transplantation in children. The library targeted TCRbeta and was prepared with unique molecular identifiers. TCRdb reprocessed the PCR reads via MiXCR and lists one record per CDR3 protein. Here the sample spans some 350,000 distinct CDR3 sequences, around 15% being singletons. Here the sequenced sample was PBMCs, mostly from graft donor cells, taken 360 days after TCRalphabeta/CD19-depleted stem cell transplant. The source of these receptors is a male patient between 2 and 10 years old who had a stem cell transplant for acute lymphoblastic leukemia, so the T cells may come from the graft donor.

This rearrangement joins TRBV20-1 to TRBJ1-2; D remains ambiguous. The CDR3 is made up of 13 amino acids. The germline V gene has CDR1 DFQATT and CDR2 SNEGSKA (reference sequence). Trimming removed 2 bases at V and 8 bases at J, with 15 bases between. Here the CDR3 DNA reads TGCAGTGCTAGATGGCAGCTCCGAAGCGGCTACACCTTC. It specifies CSARWQLRSGYTF.

This clonotype has more than one count but fewer than ten. This chain uses TRBV12-3 or TRBV12-4 with TRBJ1-4; 7 nucleotides line up with TRBD1. Trimming removed 6 bases from V and 7 bases from J; junction bases left unmatched: 8. The CDR3 is made up of 14 amino acids. The CDR3 region is CASRTGTFTEKLFF. CDR3 nucleotides: TGTGCCAGCAGGACAGGGACCTTTACTGAAAAACTGTTTTTT.

This clonotype was detected ten times or more. The chain is built from TRBV14 and TRBJ2-7; D is unclear. Germline lookup yields CDR1 SGHDN and CDR2 FVKESK. This CDR3 has 11 residues. Trimming shortened V by 5 bases and J by 10 bases, and 12 bases separated the two germline ends. As DNA, the CDR3 is TGTGCCAGCAGCTTTCGCACAGTACAGTACTTC. Its translation: CASSFRTVQYF.

The chain has TRBV28 and TRBJ2-7; a possible D gene is TRBD2 (7 bases). This CDR3 comprises 16 residues. Germline lookup yields CDR1 MDHEN and CDR2 SYDVKM. V lost 1 base and J 3 bases, leaving 16 bases between the germline ends. The CDR3 sequence is CASSLYRGAGDYEQYF. The CDR3 DNA sequence: TGTGCCAGCAGTTTATATCGGGGGGCAGGGGACTACGAGCAGTACTTC.

J is TRBJ2-3 and V is TRBV11-3; possibly TRBD2 for D (6 bases). Germline V CDR1 and CDR2: SGHNT, YENEEA. V lost 1 base, J lost 1 base, and 9 bases lay in between. This CDR3 has 15 residues. The CDR3 loop is CASSLVPGGTDTQYF. The CDR3 bases are TGTGCCAGCAGCTTAGTGCCGGGAGGCACAGATACGCAGTATTTT.

The rearrangement joins TRBV7-9 to TRBJ1-1, with 8 positions matching TRBD1. The CDR3 loop spans 13 amino acids. V lost 7 bases to trimming and J lost 3 bases; unmatched junction nucleotides: 4. Looked up from germline, CDR1 is SEHNR and CDR2 is FQNEAQ (reference sequence). The CDR3 reads CASTSQGDTEAFF. The CDR3 DNA sequence: TGTGCCAGCACCTCACAGGGGGACACTGAAGCTTTCTTT.

The chain carries TRBV6-1 and TRBJ2-5, with D perhaps matching TRBD1 or TRBD2 (6 bases each). The CDR3 sequence is 17 residues long. Germline CDR1 is MNHNS and CDR2 is SASEGT. Trimming left V 6 bases short and J 5 bases short, with 25 bases between. The CDR3 nucleotides are TGTGCCAGCAGAAGTTTCCCGGGGGCATACAGGGCGGAGACCCAGTACTTC. It yields the protein CASRSFPGAYRAETQYF.

The CDR3 protein is CASSIVGELFF. The CDR3 DNA reads TGTGCCAGTAGTATTGTGGGGGAGCTGTTTTTT. The V and J genes are TRBV19 and TRBJ2-2; D unclear. Per germline, CDR1 LNHDA and CDR2 SQIVND (reference sequence). Trimming removed 3 bases at V and 8 bases at J, with 4 bases between. The CDR3 loop spans 11 amino acids.

This clonotype was counted a few times. This sequence joins TRBV2 and TRBJ2-3; possible D gene TRBD1, 5 bases. CDR1 is SNHLY, CDR2 FYNNEI, per germline. The CDR3 extends over 13 amino acids. V was trimmed by 2 bases and J by 6 bases, leaving 9 bases between them. DNA for the CDR3: TGTGCCAGCAGTGAACAGGCAGGGGATACGCAGTATTTT. Translated, it gives CASSEQAGDTQYF.

The genes are TRBV4-1 and TRBJ1-6; 10 bases agree with TRBD1. Germline V gives CDR1 MGHRA, CDR2 YSYEKL. With V trimmed by 2 bases and J by 7 bases, 11 bases remained unmatched. The CDR3 runs 18 residues. The CDR3 spells CASSQSDRGVLKNSPLHF. Written as DNA, the CDR3 is TGCGCCAGCAGCCAATCGGACAGGGGGGTTCTCAAAAATTCACCCCTCCACTTT.

The rearrangement uses TRBV4-3 and TRBJ2-1; tentatively, D is TRBD1 (7 bases). This CDR3 is built from 16 residues. The V gene's germline CDR1 is LGHNA and CDR2 YSLEER. The V and J ends lost 1 base and 5 bases respectively, with 15 bases between them. The CDR3 nucleotides read TGCGCCAGCAGCCAAGGGACGCGGGACAGACACAATGAGCAGTTCTTC. This codes for CASSQGTRDRHNEQFF.

This clonotype occurred many times. The rearrangement joins TRBV20-1 to TRBJ1-4; TRBD1 matches at 8 bases. There are 14 residues in the CDR3. Germline trimming cut 4 bases from V and 8 bases from J; bases unmatched to any gene: 9. CDR1 and CDR2 (germline): DFQATT, SNEGSKA (reference sequence). CDR3 sequence (DNA): TGCAGTGCTACCCGGACAGGGTATAACGAAAAACTGTTTTTT. Translation gives CSATRTGYNEKLFF.

This clonotype was counted a few times. This chain links TRBV5-6 with TRBJ2-5; TRBD1 matches at 10 bases. The trim removed 4 bases at V and 3 bases at J, leaving 6 bases unmatched. The CDR3 is 15 amino acids. Germline values: CDR1 SGHDT, CDR2 YYEEEE. CDR3 amino acids: CASSGAGTGEETQYF. The CDR3 DNA reads as TGTGCCAGCAGCGGGGCCGGGACAGGGGAAGAGACCCAGTACTTC.

The rearrangement joins TRBV5-5 to TRBJ2-7, with D unresolved. V was shortened by 9 bases and J by 2 bases, with 15 bases between the two germline ends. Germline values: CDR1 SGHKS, CDR2 YYEKEE (reference sequence). This CDR3 is 13 amino acids long. CDR3 bases: TGTGCCATCGGCCCGACACGACCCTACGAGCAGTACTTC. Encoded protein: CAIGPTRPYEQYF.

This clonotype was counted between two and nine times. This chain uses TRBV30 with TRBJ2-5; 9 bases fit TRBD1. Germline CDR1 is GTSNPN and CDR2 is SVGIG (reference sequence). This CDR3 spans 13 amino acids. V dropped 2 bases and J dropped 13; count of bases not matched to a gene: 11. This chain's CDR3 is CAWSYIGTGPLYF. CDR3 coding DNA: TGTGCCTGGAGTTACATTGGGACAGGGCCCCTGTACTTC.

This clonotype has at least ten counts. V usage is TRBV7-2 and J usage is TRBJ1-1; the D gene is possibly TRBD1 (6 bases). Germline-derived CDR1 and CDR2 are SGHTA and FQGNSA. Trimming pared 1 base from V and 4 bases from J, leaving 10 bases between. The CDR3 runs to 14 residues. The chain's CDR3 is CASSLGGQGTEAFF. CDR3 coding DNA: TGTGCCAGCAGCTTAGGGGGGCAGGGCACTGAAGCTTTCTTT.

This clonotype was observed at least ten times. The chain couples TRBV12-3 or TRBV12-4 to TRBJ2-3; 8 bases are shared with TRBD2. The CDR3 sequence is 15 residues long. V lost 5 bases to trimming and J lost 5 bases; unmatched junction nucleotides: 9. CDR3 sequence: CASSTSGSSGDTQYF. The CDR3 bases are TGTGCCAGCAGTACCAGCGGGAGTAGTGGAGATACGCAGTATTTT.